A few counts support the clone carrying this T cell receptor (beta chain). Its antigen is unknown. This record comes from a study of cytomegalovirus exposure and HLA in healthy donors. Background on the study: In a later analysis, it was reported that the roughly 130 validation repertoires had been produced on the same platform as the roughly 700 repertoires belonging to the first cohort. Study-wide points: CMV antigen specificity was confirmed in vitro for a few CMV-associated chains. The study recorded 164 TCR beta chains that were cytomegalovirus-associated. Subsequent analysis found a tendency for first-cohort TCR clusters to co-occur within the 120 or so validation repertoires.

The CDR3 covers 12 residues. The germline gives CDR1 SGHAT, CDR2 FQNNGV. V was shortened by 2 bases and J by 4 bases, with 6 bases between the two germline ends. Profiling relied on immunoSEQ multiplex PCR, and the TCRdb table lists in-frame clones only, not all of them. Of fewer than 60,000 clones in the sample, approximately 89% were seen once. The chain employs TRBV11-2 and TRBJ2-7; the D is unclear. This clonotype was sampled from a woman aged 18-29 years in good health and CMV-seronegative. Sample: PBMCs. CDR3 nucleotides: TGTGCCAGCAGCTTATTACAGTACGAGCAGTACTTC. This translates into CASSLLQYEQYF.